The rows below give T cell receptor beta chains drawn from one sample of a study of blood T cells in healthy people across ages. TCRdb processed the 5' RACE reads anew with MiXCR; each CDR3 protein has one entry. The profile covers some 1,800,000 distinct CDR3 sequences, with about two fifths appearing a single time and under 25% taken by the ten largest. Sequenced sample: blood. These receptors came from a human donor in good health. The CDR3 runs from the conserved cysteine through the conserved F or W. A D gene is named only where the DNA matches it firmly. The size of a clone is reported for some rows only, either as once, few or many, or as a class for expanded clones.

V	D	size	J	DNA	CDR3
TRBV7-9	-	-	TRBJ1-2	TGTGCCAGCAGCTTAGATTCGGCAGGCCTTGCCTATGGCTACACCTTC	CASSLDSAGLAYGYTF
TRBV5-1	TRBD2	-	TRBJ2-5	TGCGCCAGCAGCTTGTCCTTCTCTAGCGGACTCCAAGAGACCCAGTACTTC	CASSLSFSSGLQETQYF
TRBV28	-	-	TRBJ1-5	TGTGCCAGCAGCCCCGACAGCAAGCCCCAGCATTTT	CASSPDSKPQHF
TRBV12-3/TRBV12-4	TRBD1	-	TRBJ2-7	TGTGCCAGCACTGGCAGGGGGTTCTCCTACGAGCGGTACTTC	CASTGRGFSYERYF
TRBV29-1	-	few	TRBJ2-1	TGCAGCGTCACACCGGGACCGAACTACAATGAGCAGTTCTTC	CSVTPGPNYNEQFF
TRBV12-3/TRBV12-4	TRBD1	many	TRBJ1-2	TGTGCCAGCAGTTTAAGGATCGGACAGGTTTTCTATGGCTACACCTTC	CASSLRIGQVFYGYTF
TRBV7-9	TRBD1	-	TRBJ2-7	TGTGCCAGCAGCTTAGGGTGGGCGACAGGGATATCCTACGAGCAGTACTTC	CASSLGWATGISYEQYF
TRBV9	-	-	TRBJ2-1	TGTGCCAGCAGCGTACGGCAGGAAAGCTCCTACAATGAGCAGTTCTTC	CASSVRQESSYNEQFF
TRBV6-2/TRBV6-3	-	few	TRBJ1-2	TGTGCCAGCAGTTCCCCGGGACGGCAGATCGTTATTAACTATGGCTACACCTTC	CASSSPGRQIVINYGYTF
TRBV10-3	TRBD2	-	TRBJ2-1	TGTGCCATCAGTGAGATTAGCGGGGGGAGCTCCTACAATGAGCAGTTCTTC	CAISEISGGSSYNEQFF
TRBV7-2	-	-	TRBJ2-3	TGTGCCAGCAGCTTGACCTCCGGGCCCACAGATACGCAGTATTTT	CASSLTSGPTDTQYF
TRBV4-1	-	many	TRBJ1-6	TGCGCCAGCAGCCAAGATTCCGAATTTTCACCCCTCCACTTT	CASSQDSEFSPLHF
TRBV24-1	-	-	TRBJ2-3	TGTGCCACCAGTGATTTGGGGCTAGCAAGTTATACGCAGTATTTT	CATSDLGLASYTQYF
TRBV7-2	-	-	TRBJ2-5	TGTGCCAGCAGCTTTGGACGGCTGCTGGAGACCCAGTACTTC	CASSFGRLLETQYF
TRBV9	-	-	TRBJ2-5	TGTGCCAGCAGCGTAGGTTTTGGGCTGATGGAGACCCAGTACTTC	CASSVGFGLMETQYF
TRBV7-2	TRBD1	few	TRBJ2-3	TGTGCCAGCAGCTTCCTGGGACAGTCCACAGATACACAGTATTTT	CASSFLGQSTDTQYF
TRBV13	TRBD1	-	TRBJ1-1	TGTGCCAGCAGCTGGGAGGGACAGATGAACACTGAAGCTTTCTTT	CASSWEGQMNTEAFF
TRBV7-7	TRBD1	few	TRBJ1-1	TGTGCTAGCAGCTTAGGGCACAGGGGGCTAGGTTATACTGAAGCTTTCTTT	CASSLGHRGLGYTEAFF
TRBV29-1	TRBD1	many	TRBJ2-7	TGCAGCGTAGCAACAGGGGTACGCTACGAGCAGTACTTC	CSVATGVRYEQYF